This T cell receptor (beta chain) was sequenced during a study of cytomegalovirus exposure and HLA in healthy donors. On the study more broadly: Findings of an earlier analysis included about 120 million unique TCR beta sequences from roughly 190 million T cells.

A single count supports this clone. Its antigen remains unidentified. Whole-study results and caveats: Across HLA loci, a later analysis found differing TCR association rates, with DRB1 most and HLA-C fewest. Across all donors, roughly uniform sequencing depth was an assumption of the presence/absence analyses.

PCR used 60 Vbeta primers and 13 Jbeta primers. The assay was immunoSEQ multiplex PCR, and TCRdb's table has in-frame clones only and misses some. Of 170,000 or so clones in the sample, about 84% were seen once. The germline V gene encodes CDR1 MNHEY and CDR2 SMNVEV (reference sequence). The CDR3 totals 14 residues. The V end lost 2 bases, the J end lost 9 bases, and 14 bases lay between the germline ends. The source is a man younger than 35 in good health and CMV-seronegative. The genes are TRBV27 and TRBJ1-5; D is perhaps TRBD1 (6 bases). The sample taken for sequencing was PBMCs. Written as DNA, the CDR3 is TGTGCCAGCAGTTTAGTGGGGGGGCCGGGGCCCCAGCATTTT. Its translation is CASSLVGGPGPQHF.